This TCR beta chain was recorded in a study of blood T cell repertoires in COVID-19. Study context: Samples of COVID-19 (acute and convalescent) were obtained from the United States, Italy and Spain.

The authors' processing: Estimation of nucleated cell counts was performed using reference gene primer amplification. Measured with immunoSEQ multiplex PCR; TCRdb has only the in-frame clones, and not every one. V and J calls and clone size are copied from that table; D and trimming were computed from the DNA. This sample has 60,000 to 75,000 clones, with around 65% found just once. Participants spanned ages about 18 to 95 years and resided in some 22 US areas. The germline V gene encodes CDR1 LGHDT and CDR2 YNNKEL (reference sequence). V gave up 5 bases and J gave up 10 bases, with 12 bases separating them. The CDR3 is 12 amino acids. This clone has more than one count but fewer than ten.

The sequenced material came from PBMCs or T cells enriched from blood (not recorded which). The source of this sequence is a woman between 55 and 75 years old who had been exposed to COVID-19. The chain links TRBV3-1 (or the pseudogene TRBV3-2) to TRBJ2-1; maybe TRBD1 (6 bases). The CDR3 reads CASSRGSGEQFF. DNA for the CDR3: TGTGCCAGCAGCAGGGGGTCCGGGGAGCAGTTCTTC.